This record looks at one T cell receptor beta chain sequence and its context. The data were taken from a study of T cell responses to AZD1222 COVID-19 vaccine. Data came from immunoSEQ multiplex PCR; TCRdb stores just in-frame clones and leaves some out. The data hold 83,000 or so clones, with over 75% observed a single time. The CDR3 length is 14 residues. The junction had 3 bases not matched to a gene; V was cut back by 5 bases and J by 0 bases. CDR1 and CDR2 from the germline V gene are LNHDA and SQIVND (reference sequence). This material consisted of peripheral blood, taken on day 0 of MenACWY control vaccination. The TCR was taken from an adult in good health. The rearrangement uses TRBV19 and TRBJ2-7; 8 bases line up with TRBD2. CDR3 sequence reads: CASSFGGASYEQYF. CDR3 coding DNA: TGTGCCAGTAGTTTCGGGGGGGCCTCCTACGAGCAGTACTTC.